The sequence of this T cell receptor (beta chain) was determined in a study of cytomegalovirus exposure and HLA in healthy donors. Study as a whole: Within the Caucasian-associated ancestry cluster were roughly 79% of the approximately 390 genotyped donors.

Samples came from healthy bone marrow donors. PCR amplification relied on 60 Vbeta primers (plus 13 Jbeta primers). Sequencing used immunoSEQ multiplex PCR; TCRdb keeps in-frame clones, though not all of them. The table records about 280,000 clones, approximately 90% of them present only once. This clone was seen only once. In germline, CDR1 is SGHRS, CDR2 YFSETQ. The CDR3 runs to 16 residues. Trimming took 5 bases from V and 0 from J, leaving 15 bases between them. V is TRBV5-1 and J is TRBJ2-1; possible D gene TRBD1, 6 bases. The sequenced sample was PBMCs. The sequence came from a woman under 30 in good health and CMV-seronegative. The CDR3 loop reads CASSARQVSSYNEQFF. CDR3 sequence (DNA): TGCGCCAGCAGTGCAAGACAGGTGAGCTCCTACAATGAGCAGTTCTTC. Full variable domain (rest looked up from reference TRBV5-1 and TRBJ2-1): KAGVTQTPRYLIKTRGQQVTLSCSPISGHRSVSWYQQTPGQGLQFLFEYFSETQRNKGNFPGRFSGRQFSNSRSEMNVSTLELGDSALYLCASSARQVSSYNEQFFGPGTRLTVL.